These 28 T cell receptor beta chains share one sample of origin, sequenced in a study of regulatory T cells in long-lasting Graves disease. The authors built TCR beta libraries using iRepertoire HTBI primers and Arm-PCR of CDR3 regions. MiXCR, run by TCRdb on the multiplex PCR reads, gives a single entry per CDR3 protein. The sample has hundreds of thousands of distinct CDR3 sequences, 15% to 20% seen once. Time point: newly diagnosed GD, antithyroid drugs for less than 3 months. From RNA extracted from PBMCs, the TCR library was made. This sample also appeared in a second study, on T cells in Graves' hyperthyroidism and ophthalmopathy.

The sequencing used peripheral blood mononuclear cells (PBMCs), collected at new diagnosis, from a patient treated with antithyroid drugs. The receptors derive from a woman aged 30 to 39 with Graves disease.

This clonotype was counted between two and nine times. The V and J genes are TRBV4-1 and TRBJ2-7; D may be TRBD1 (7 bases). Looked up from germline, CDR1 is MGHRA and CDR2 is YSYEKL. V was pared by 1 base and J by 3 bases, with 13 bases between. This CDR3 region has 15 residues. CDR3 DNA: TGCGCCAGCAGCCAAGGCGGGACAGCAGACTACGAGCAGTACTTC. This sequence encodes CASSQGGTADYEQYF.

Concerning this clonotype: Germline is not matched at one junction end, which may reflect a read error. This chain joins TRBV7-9 and TRBJ2-1, with TRBD2 identical over 8 bases. Germline assignment: CDR1 SEHNR and CDR2 FQNEAQ (reference sequence). The CDR3 consists of 16 residues. CDR3 amino acids: CASRPLTTAGVNEQFF. CDR3 DNA sequence: TGCGCCAGCAGACCACTGACTACAGCGGGAGTCAATGAGCAGTTCTTC.

This clonotype was seen many times. The V call is TRBV6-1, the J call TRBJ1-4; D is ambiguous. Germline V gene lookup returns CDR1 MNHNS and CDR2 SASEGT. Trimming shortened V by 3 bases and J by 6 bases, and 14 bases separated the two germline ends. This CDR3 comprises 15 residues. The CDR3 DNA is TGTGCCAGCAGTGACCGAACGCAGTTGGATGAAAAACTGTTTTTT. This sequence encodes CASSDRTQLDEKLFF.

This clonotype was picked up a small number of times. Here the CDR3 omits its conserved ending phenylalanine or tryptophan, so a read error is the likely source. The chain has TRBV15 and TRBJ1-1, with D possibly being TRBD1 (6 bases). The CDR3 sequence is 13 residues long. Germline V lookup: CDR1 LNHNV, CDR2 YYDKDF (reference sequence). V shed 4 bases and J shed 11 bases, with 17 bases lying between them. The CDR3 loop reads CATSIRGSYEAFL. The CDR3 DNA reads TGTGCCACCAGCATCAGGGGTTCTTATGAGGCTTTCCTT.

This clonotype was seen a few times. This chain links TRBV20-1 with TRBJ2-7; 9 bases match TRBD2. This CDR3 comprises 14 residues. Germline CDR1 reads DFQATT; CDR2 reads SNEGSKA (reference sequence). The ends lost 1 base at V and 3 bases at J; junction bases unmatched: 4. CDR3: CSARVPSGIYEQYF. CDR3 DNA sequence: TGCAGTGCTAGAGTCCCTAGCGGGATCTACGAGCAGTACTTC.

The chain combines TRBV20-1 with TRBJ2-7, with TRBD2 matching over 10 bases. Losses at the gene ends were 2 bases for V and 3 bases for J; bases not matched to a gene: 7. The CDR3 has 15 amino acids. Looked up from germline, CDR1 is DFQATT and CDR2 is SNEGSKA (reference sequence). The CDR3 protein is CSARSLAGAYYEQYF. In DNA form, the CDR3 reads TGCAGTGCTAGATCGCTAGCGGGGGCCTACTACGAGCAGTACTTC.

This clonotype was seen a few times. The genes are TRBV10-3 and TRBJ2-1; 10 positions agree with TRBD2. Germline lookup yields CDR1 ENHRY and CDR2 SYGVKD. V was pared by 0 bases and J by 7 bases, with 6 bases of the junction left unmatched. CDR3 size: 16 residues. The CDR3 loop is CAISESGLASGNEQFF. The CDR3 DNA reads TGTGCCATCAGTGAGTCGGGACTAGCGTCAGGAAATGAGCAGTTCTTC.

This clonotype showed up many times. The gene calls are TRBV7-2 and TRBJ1-2; D not resolved. The V gene's germline CDR1 is SGHTA and CDR2 FQGNSA. The CDR3 is made up of 11 amino acids. V shed 5 bases and J shed 8 bases, with 9 bases lying between them. The CDR3 loop reads CASSREYGYTF. CDR3 nucleotides: TGTGCCAGCAGCAGGGAGTACGGCTACACCTTC.

DNA for the CDR3: TGTGCCAGCAGTTCAGGACAGGCTTCGTCCAAAAACATTCAGTACTTC. Translated: CASSSGQASSKNIQYF. The chain links TRBV28 to TRBJ2-4, with TRBD1 matching over 7 bases. After removal of 4 bases from V and 2 bases from J, the junction contained 8 bases not matched to a gene. This CDR3 has 16 amino acids. CDR1 MDHEN and CDR2 SYDVKM come from the germline V gene.

This clonotype was counted between two and nine times. The rearrangement links TRBV6-2 or TRBV6-3 to TRBJ2-3; a possible D gene is TRBD2 (7 bases). V lost 8 bases, J lost 2 bases, and 20 bases lay in between. CDR3 length: 16 amino acids. Germline lookup yields CDR1 MNHEY and CDR2 SVGEGT. In DNA form, the CDR3 reads TGTGCCAGCCGCTATAGGGGGGGACATTCCACAGATACGCAGTATTTT. Translation gives CASRYRGGHSTDTQYF.

This rearrangement joins TRBV20-1 to TRBJ1-4; D remains ambiguous. Trimming left V 0 bases short and J 2 bases short, with 7 bases between. The CDR3 length is 14 residues. Germline V gives CDR1 DFQATT, CDR2 SNEGSKA (reference sequence). The CDR3 sequence: CSARDVGTNEKLFF. The DNA for the CDR3 is TGCAGTGCTAGAGATGTGGGTACTAATGAAAAACTGTTTTTT.

CDR3 bases: TGTGCCATCAGTCCCAGACAGGGCCCATCCTCTGGGGCCAACGTCCTGACTTTC. Protein sequence: CAISPRQGPSSGANVLTF. This chain joins TRBV10-3 and TRBJ2-6, with 7 bases fitting TRBD1. The CDR3 loop spans 18 amino acids. From germline, CDR1 is ENHRY and CDR2 SYGVKD. Trimming took 5 bases from V and 0 from J; bases not matched to a gene: 10.

The chain joins TRBV29-1 to TRBJ2-7, with a possible D match to TRBD2 (5 bases). V was trimmed by 5 bases and J by 1 base, leaving 15 bases between them. CDR3 size: 14 residues. The germline V gene encodes CDR1 SQVTM and CDR2 ANQGSEA. In nucleotides, the CDR3 is TGCAGCGTTTTGAACCCTGGAGGTTCCTACGAGCAGTACTTC. Protein: CSVLNPGGSYEQYF.

This clonotype was seen many times. The J gene is TRBJ2-7, the V gene TRBV5-1; no clear D. The V gene lost 0 bases and the J gene lost 2 bases, with 6 bases spanning the gap. CDR3 length: 13 residues. CDR1 is SGHRS, CDR2 YFSETQ, per germline. Here the CDR3 reads CASSLDLTYEQYF. CDR3 nucleotides: TGCGCCAGCAGCTTGGACCTAACCTACGAGCAGTACTTC. Filled out from reference TRBV5-1 and TRBJ2-7, the complete variable domain reads KAGVTQTPRYLIKTRGQQVTLSCSPISGHRSVSWYQQTPGQGLQFLFEYFSETQRNKGNFPGRFSGRQFSNSRSEMNVSTLELGDSALYLCASSLDLTYEQYFGPGTRLTVT.

The rearrangement uses TRBV6-1 and TRBJ1-5, with D possibly TRBD1 on 5 matching bases. V was clipped by 7 bases and J by 2 bases, with 12 bases between them. The CDR3 runs to 14 residues. The germline CDR1 and CDR2 sequences are MNHNS and SASEGT. CDR3 region: CASKSGGGNQPQHF. CDR3 sequence (DNA): TGTGCCAGCAAGTCGGGGGGGGGCAATCAGCCCCAGCATTTT.

This clonotype occurred a few times. A far bigger clonotype differs at one base, so this is likely a read error. The chain carries TRBV5-6 and TRBJ1-1; 7 nucleotides line up with TRBD1. The CDR3 is 13 amino acids. V lost 3 bases, J lost 4 bases, and 3 bases stayed unmatched. Germline values: CDR1 SGHDT, CDR2 YYEEEE. The CDR3 DNA is TGTGCCAGCAGCTGGGCAGGGGGCACTGAAGCTTTCTTT. Encoded protein: CASSWAGGTEAFF.

The chain links TRBV7-9 to TRBJ2-1; 10 bases agree with TRBD2. The germline CDR1 and CDR2 sequences are SEHNR and FQNEAQ (reference sequence). After removal of 7 bases from V and 8 bases from J, the junction contained 14 bases not matched to a gene. The CDR3 covers 16 residues. The CDR3 DNA reads TGTGCCAGCACTCAAGCGGCTAGCGGGAGTCGAGATGAGCAGTTCTTC. Its translation is CASTQAASGSRDEQFF.

This clonotype showed up many times. The chain carries TRBV7-2 and TRBJ1-2; the D is unclear. Germline-derived CDR1 and CDR2 are SGHTA and FQGNSA. Trimming cost V 6 bases and J 1 base, with 15 bases left between them. The CDR3 is made up of 15 amino acids. The CDR3 DNA reads as TGTGCCAGCAGACCTACAGAGTCACTTAACTATGGCTACACCTTC. Amino acid sequence: CASRPTESLNYGYTF.

This clonotype has ten or more counts. J is TRBJ1-3 and V is TRBV6-1, with TRBD1 as a possible D gene (5 bases). In germline, CDR1 is MNHNS, CDR2 SASEGT. The CDR3 is 13 residues long. V lost 6 bases and J lost 4, with 10 bases in between. The CDR3 is CASRGTGGNTIYF. The CDR3 DNA is TGTGCCAGCAGGGGGACGGGGGGAAACACCATATATTTT.

This clonotype has a count of ten or more. The chain is built from TRBV11-1 and TRBJ1-4; D unresolved. CDR3 size: 15 residues. The V and J ends lost 0 bases and 1 base respectively, with 6 bases between them. Per the germline V gene, CDR1 is SGHAT and CDR2 is FQDESV (reference sequence). The CDR3: CASSLATGTNEKLFF. In DNA, the CDR3 is TGTGCCAGCAGCTTAGCGACTGGAACTAATGAAAAACTGTTTTTT. Complete variable domain (other parts from reference TRBV11-1 and TRBJ1-4): EAEVAQSPRYKITEKSQAVAFWCDPISGHATLYWYRQILGQGPELLVQFQDESVVDDSQLPKDRFSAERLKGVDSTLKIQPAELGDSAMYLCASSLATGTNEKLFFGSGTQLSVL.

Worth noting for this clonotype: The germline gene is not matched at one end of the junction; a read error may be the cause. The CDR3, as DNA: TGTACCTGGAGTGATGAGGGGGCGGAGAGTAACTATGGCTACACCTTC. Its translation: CTWSDEGAESNYGYTF. This sequence joins TRBV30 and TRBJ1-2; 7 nucleotides line up with TRBD1. This CDR3 region has 16 residues. CDR1 and CDR2 (germline): GTSNPN, SVGIG (reference sequence).

This clonotype was counted between two and nine times. This chain joins TRBV30 and TRBJ2-1; D is unclear. This CDR3 comprises 14 residues. Germline lookup yields CDR1 GTSNPN and CDR2 SVGIG (reference sequence). The V end was cut by 5 bases, the J end by 8 bases, with 19 bases between. The CDR3 is CAWSDMSIRDEQFF. DNA of the CDR3: TGTGCCTGGTCCGATATGAGTATTAGGGATGAGCAGTTCTTC.

The table lists this clonotype with many counts. The V gene is TRBV5-1, the J gene TRBJ1-5; TRBD1 might be the D (6 bases). Trimming took off 0 bases at V and 3 bases at J, with 7 bases between the two ends. The CDR3 contains 14 residues. Germline V gene sequence: CDR1 SGHRS, CDR2 YFSETQ. In DNA form, the CDR3 reads TGCGCCAGCAGCTTGGACAGGGCCAATCAGCCCCAGCATTTT. Protein: CASSLDRANQPQHF.

This clonotype was picked up a small number of times. This chain links TRBV19 with TRBJ2-3; 9 positions match TRBD2. The CDR3 runs 15 residues. The V segment lost 3 bases and the J segment 3 bases; nucleotides outside the gene matches: 4. Germline assignment: CDR1 LNHDA and CDR2 SQIVND (reference sequence). The CDR3 DNA reads as TGTGCCAGTAGTATTCAGAGCGGGAGGACAGATACGCAGTATTTT. It translates to CASSIQSGRTDTQYF.

This clonotype was found a few times. The gene calls are TRBV5-1 and TRBJ2-2, with 10 bases that match TRBD2. This CDR3 region has 15 residues. The V gene end was trimmed by 8 bases and the J gene end by 6 bases; junction bases not matched to a gene: 10. The germline CDR1 and CDR2 sequences are SGHRS and YFSETQ. CDR3 sequence (DNA): TGCGCCAGTCATCCGGGACTAGCGACACCCGGGGAGCTGTTTTTT. Amino acids: CASHPGLATPGELFF.

As for this clonotype: This may come from a read error, since a much larger clone is one base off. Likely a read error: the CDR3 ends without its conserved phenylalanine or tryptophan. The chain is built from TRBV28 and TRBJ1-2; possible D gene TRBD1, 5 bases. V was trimmed by 11 bases and J by 3 bases, leaving 25 bases between them. The CDR3 length is 16 residues. Germline loops: CDR1 MDHEN, CDR2 SYDVKM. For the CDR3, the DNA is TGTGCCGCCCATCAGGGTGGGGTATGGGGGGACTATGGCTACACCTCC. The encoded protein is CAAHQGGVWGDYGYTS.

This clonotype was seen many times. The V call is TRBV6-5, the J call TRBJ2-1, with D uncertain. CDR3 size: 15 residues. The germline V gene has CDR1 MNHEY and CDR2 SVGAGI. V lost 2 bases, J lost 1 base, and 9 bases lay in between. CDR3 amino acids: CASSYGLGSYNEQFF. CDR3 nucleotide sequence: TGTGCCAGCAGTTACGGTCTAGGGTCCTACAATGAGCAGTTCTTC.

The rearrangement uses TRBV19 and TRBJ2-7; 7 nucleotides align to TRBD1. The germline V gene encodes CDR1 LNHDA and CDR2 SQIVND (reference sequence). The CDR3 sequence is 14 residues long. V shed 5 bases and J 2 bases; nucleotides not matched to a gene: 6. DNA for the CDR3: TGTGCCAGTAGTGAGCAGGGGGATACCTACGAGCAGTACTTC. Its protein is CASSEQGDTYEQYF.